This TCR beta chain was captured by sequencing in a study of CD8 T cells in Susac syndrome. Random hexamers primed reverse transcription of about 0.45 to 1 ug RNA. TCRdb reprocessed the immunoSEQ multiplex PCR reads via MiXCR and lists one record per CDR3 protein. The sample shows roughly 330,000 distinct CDR3 sequences, under 95% of them seen only once. This receptor was obtained from a human donor with multiple sclerosis. The sequenced sample consisted of CD4+ T cells from PBMCs.

The CDR3: CASRQENIQYF. CDR3 nucleotide sequence: TGTGCCAGCAGACAGGAAAACATTCAGTACTTC. The chain uses TRBV7-2 and TRBJ2-4, with D possibly TRBD1 on 5 matching bases. Trimming shortened V by 6 bases and J by 5 bases, and 5 bases separated the two germline ends. The V gene's germline CDR1 is SGHTA and CDR2 FQGNSA. This CDR3 region has 11 residues.